The source of this TCR beta chain is a study of low-dose radiotherapy and immunotherapy resistance in tumors. Study summary: Every two weeks patients got nivolumab 240 mg flat dose, plus ipilimumab 1 mg/kg every six weeks, intravenously.

The CDR3 spans 16 residues. Germline V lookup: CDR1 PRHDT, CDR2 FYEKMQ (reference sequence). V lost 2 bases, J lost 6 bases, and 8 bases stayed unmatched. Time point reported: before trial treatment. Those who qualified had advanced solid tumors (lacking tumor-infiltrating lymphocytes). This clonotype was detected many times. Alpha- and beta-chain coverage of first-strand cDNA came from TRAV- and TRBV-specific primers. With a V-primer adapter and a constant-region primer, TCRs were amplified for 20 to 25 PCR cycles. TCRdb re-analysed the reads in MiXCR, keeping a single row per CDR3 protein. The data contain around 79,000 distinct CDR3 sequences, 18% of them singletons.

The source was PBMCs, collected before treatment. The TCR originated in a male donor with prostate cancer. V usage is TRBV13 and J usage is TRBJ2-1; TRBD1 aligns across 9 bases. CDR3 sequence (DNA): TGTGCCAGCAGCTTACAAGGACAGGGGAGCGGCAATGAGCAGTTCTTC. As protein: CASSLQGQGSGNEQFF.